Listed below are T cell receptor beta chains from one sample, sequenced in a study of cytomegalovirus exposure and HLA in healthy donors. Generated by immunoSEQ multiplex PCR, the TCRdb table keeps only in-frame clones and is missing some. Here the sample spans under 200,000 clones, about 81% being singletons. Specimen: PBMCs. These receptors all come from a woman aged 30 to 39 in good health and CMV-seronegative. The CDR3 runs from the conserved cysteine through the conserved F or W. D genes are given only for firm matches. Only some rows state a clone size, as once, few, many or a class for expanded clones.

v_gene,d_gene,j_gene,abundance,CDR3nt,CDR3aa
TRBV6-4,TRBD2,TRBJ2-1,-,TGTGCCAGCAGTGACTCGGGCGGGGGGGCCGGTGAGCAGTTCTTC,CASSDSGGGAGEQFF
TRBV6-1,TRBD1,TRBJ2-3,-,TGTGCCAGCAGCCAAAGACAGGGGGGTTTAGATACGCAGTATTTT,CASSQRQGGLDTQYF
TRBV6-5,TRBD1,TRBJ1-2,-,TGTGCCAGCAGTTACTTAACGACAGGGGGCTATGGCTACACCTTC,CASSYLTTGGYGYTF
TRBV6-1,-,TRBJ2-7,-,TGTGCCAGCAGTCCCCTCTCCTACGAGCAGTACTTC,CASSPLSYEQYF
TRBV5-1,-,TRBJ2-5,-,TGCGCCAGCAGCGCCTCAGACAGGTACCAAGAGACCCAGTACTTC,CASSASDRYQETQYF
TRBV29-1,-,TRBJ1-1,-,TGCAGCGTTACAGGGACGAACACTGAAGCTTTCTTT,CSVTGTNTEAFF
TRBV10-3,-,TRBJ2-7,-,TGTGCCACCCATGACCCAACAGGGAAGCAAGAGCAGTACTTC,CATHDPTGKQEQYF
TRBV18,TRBD1,TRBJ2-1,-,TGTGCCAGCTCACCTACGGGACAGGGTTACAATGAGCAGTTCTTC,CASSPTGQGYNEQFF
TRBV4-2,TRBD2,TRBJ2-3,-,TGTGCCAGCAGCCAGGGTACCCTAGCGGGAGTTGCGCAGTATTTT,CASSQGTLAGVAQYF
TRBV6-5,-,TRBJ2-3,-,TGTGCCAGCAGTTACTCGGGGCAGTCCACAGATACGCAGTATTTT,CASSYSGQSTDTQYF
TRBV6-5,TRBD2,TRBJ2-7,-,TGTGCCAGCAGTTTGGCGGGAGCGTACGAGCAGTACTTC,CASSLAGAYEQYF
TRBV6-1,TRBD1,TRBJ1-5,-,TGTGCCAGCAGTCCGGGACAGGCTAATCAGCCCCAGCATTTT,CASSPGQANQPQHF
TRBV6-5,TRBD1,TRBJ1-2,few,TGTGCCACGATGATACCGGGACAGGGGGTTGATGGCTACACCTTC,CATMIPGQGVDGYTF
TRBV2,TRBD1,TRBJ1-4,-,TGTGCCAGCAGTCAAGACAGGGGAAACGAAAAACTGTTTTTT,CASSQDRGNEKLFF
TRBV10-1,TRBD2,TRBJ2-2,-,TGCGCCAGCAGTGAGTCGGTAGCGGGGGGCACCGGGGAGCTGTTTTTT,CASSESVAGGTGELFF
TRBV28,-,TRBJ2-5,-,TGTGCCAGCACCCAGATCCGAGGGGGCCAAGAGACCCAGTACTTC,CASTQIRGGQETQYF
TRBV5-1,-,TRBJ2-1,-,TGCGCCAGCAGCTTATCGCGGAGTAGCTCCTACAATGAGCAGTTCTTC,CASSLSRSSSYNEQFF
TRBV4-1,TRBD1,TRBJ2-7,-,TGCGCCAGCAGCCAAGGTCTAGGACAGGGATACGAGCAGTACTTC,CASSQGLGQGYEQYF
TRBV30,TRBD1,TRBJ1-2,-,TGTGCCTGGAGCAACGGACAGGGACATGGCTACACCTTC,CAWSNGQGHGYTF
TRBV4-2,-,TRBJ2-7,once,TGTGCCAGCAGCCAAGCGGTCTACTCTAGCTCCTACGAGCAGTACTTC,CASSQAVYSSSYEQYF
TRBV11-3,TRBD1,TRBJ2-2,-,TGTGCCAGCAGCTATATGGGACAGGGTCTGACCGGGGAGCTGTTTTTT,CASSYMGQGLTGELFF
TRBV7-9,TRBD1,TRBJ1-1,few,TGTGCCAGCAGGGGTCTCGGACAGGAGAACACTGAAGCTTTCTTT,CASRGLGQENTEAFF
TRBV28,TRBD1,TRBJ1-1,-,TGTGCCAGCAGTTTATTCGGGACAGCCTTGAACACTGAAGCTTTCTTT,CASSLFGTALNTEAFF
TRBV5-1,-,TRBJ1-2,-,TGCGCCAGCAGCCCAACGACGGGCTATGGCTACACCTTC,CASSPTTGYGYTF
TRBV2,-,TRBJ1-5,-,TGTGCCAGCCTAAGACAGCTCAATCAGCCCCAGCATTTT,CASLRQLNQPQHF
TRBV7-7,TRBD2,TRBJ2-5,-,TGTGCCAGCAGCTCCGGGAGGGCGATCCAAGAGACCCAGTACTTC,CASSSGRAIQETQYF
TRBV9,-,TRBJ1-1,-,TGTGCCAGCAGCGTAGGTTTACAGGAACAGGCAACTGAAGCTTTCTTT,CASSVGLQEQATEAFF
TRBV7-3,-,TRBJ2-5,-,TGTGCCAGCAGCTTCGGACAGCGAGAGACCCAGTACTTC,CASSFGQRETQYF
TRBV11-2,-,TRBJ2-3,-,TGTGCCAGCAGCTTAGCTCCCCGAGGCACAGATACGCAGTATTTT,CASSLAPRGTDTQYF
TRBV7-9,-,TRBJ2-7,-,TGTGCCAGCAGCGAATCAGGGGTGTCATCCTACGAGCAGTACTTC,CASSESGVSSYEQYF
TRBV30,-,TRBJ1-6,-,TGTGCCTGGAGGGACACCTTTAATTCACCCCTCCACTTT,CAWRDTFNSPLHF
TRBV6-5,TRBD1,TRBJ1-1,-,TGTGCCAGCAGCCGGACAGGGAGCGTCAACACTGAAGCTTTCTTT,CASSRTGSVNTEAFF
TRBV5-1,-,TRBJ1-6,-,TGCGCCAGCAGCCCTGATTCGGACAGTTGGAATTCACCCCTCCACTTT,CASSPDSDSWNSPLHF
TRBV7-2,TRBD2,TRBJ2-3,-,TGTGCCAGCAGCTTACGGACTAGCGGGAGGGTAGATACGCAGTATTTT,CASSLRTSGRVDTQYF
TRBV25-1,-,TRBJ1-5,-,TGTGCCAGCAGTGAACCGCTCACGACTGGTCAGCCCCAGCATTTT,CASSEPLTTGQPQHF
TRBV5-8,TRBD1,TRBJ2-7,few,TGTGCCAGCAGCTTGGGGGACAGGGGTAACTACGAGCAGTACTTC,CASSLGDRGNYEQYF
TRBV18,TRBD2,TRBJ2-1,-,TGTGCCAGCTTCGGCCCGGGGGGGGTTGCCAATGAGCAGTTCTTC,CASFGPGGVANEQFF
TRBV30,-,TRBJ1-1,-,TGTGCCTGGAGTGATTGGCCAGGGGAGTGGAACACTGAAGCTTTCTTT,CAWSDWPGEWNTEAFF
TRBV6-5,-,TRBJ1-3,-,TGTGCCAGCAGTGGGGTAGGGGGTATCGCCATATATTTT,CASSGVGGIAIYF
TRBV6-4,TRBD2,TRBJ2-1,-,TGTGCCAGCAGTGATCTTAGCGGGGGGGCCATAAATGAGCAGTTCTTC,CASSDLSGGAINEQFF
TRBV30,-,TRBJ2-7,-,TGTGCCTGGAGTGCCAGGCGGCGGGTGAGCTCCTACGAGCAGTACTTC,CAWSARRRVSSYEQYF
TRBV9,-,TRBJ1-2,-,TGTGCCAGCAGCGTAGTCCCAGGGGCGGACTATGGCTACACCTTC,CASSVVPGADYGYTF
TRBV14,TRBD1,TRBJ2-1,-,TGTGACTACTCAGGGGACAGGGGCCTGAGCTCCTACAATGAGCAGTTCTTC,CDYSGDRGLSSYNEQFF
TRBV4-1,-,TRBJ1-1,-,TGCGCCAGCAGCCAAGGGGGCAGGGGTACTGAAGCTTTCTTT,CASSQGGRGTEAFF
TRBV6-1,TRBD2,TRBJ2-1,-,TGTGCCAGCAGTGAAGCCGGAGCGGGAGGCGATGAGCAGTTCTTC,CASSEAGAGGDEQFF